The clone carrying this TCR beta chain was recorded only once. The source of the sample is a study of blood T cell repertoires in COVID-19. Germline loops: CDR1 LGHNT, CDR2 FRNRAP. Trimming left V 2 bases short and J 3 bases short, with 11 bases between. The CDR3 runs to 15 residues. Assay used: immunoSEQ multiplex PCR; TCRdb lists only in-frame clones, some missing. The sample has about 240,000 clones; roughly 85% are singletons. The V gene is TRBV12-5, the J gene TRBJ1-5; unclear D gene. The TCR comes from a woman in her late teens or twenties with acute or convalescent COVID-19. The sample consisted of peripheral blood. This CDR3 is CASGLTPGFNQPQHF. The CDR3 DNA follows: TGTGCTAGTGGTTTGACGCCGGGATTCAATCAGCCCCAGCATTTT.